This T cell receptor (beta chain) was sequenced during a study of blood T cell repertoires in COVID-19. Overall study: Whether acute or convalescent, the COVID-19 samples came from the United States, Italy and Spain. The analysed material was cDNA or gDNA that came from T cells, B-cell-depleted T cells, or PBMCs.

The CDR3 runs 17 residues. With 3 bases clipped from V and 2 bases from J, the junction kept 8 bases outside the gene matches. Germline V CDR1 and CDR2: SGHRS, YFSETQ. The authors' processing: Scientists estimated how many nucleated cells there were by amplifying reference gene primers. The assay was immunoSEQ multiplex PCR, and TCRdb's table has in-frame clones only and misses some. V and J calls and clone size are copied from that table; D and trimming were computed from the DNA. The sample holds about 220,000 clones, approximately 80% seen once. V and J are TRBV5-1 and TRBJ2-6; the match to TRBD1 covers 7 bases. Sequenced material: PBMCs or T cells enriched from blood (not recorded which). The origin of this receptor is a woman in her thirties or forties with acute COVID-19. This CDR3 reads CASSSRTGIPGANVLTF. CDR3 bases: TGCGCCAGCAGCTCGAGGACAGGAATACCTGGGGCCAACGTCCTGACTTTC.